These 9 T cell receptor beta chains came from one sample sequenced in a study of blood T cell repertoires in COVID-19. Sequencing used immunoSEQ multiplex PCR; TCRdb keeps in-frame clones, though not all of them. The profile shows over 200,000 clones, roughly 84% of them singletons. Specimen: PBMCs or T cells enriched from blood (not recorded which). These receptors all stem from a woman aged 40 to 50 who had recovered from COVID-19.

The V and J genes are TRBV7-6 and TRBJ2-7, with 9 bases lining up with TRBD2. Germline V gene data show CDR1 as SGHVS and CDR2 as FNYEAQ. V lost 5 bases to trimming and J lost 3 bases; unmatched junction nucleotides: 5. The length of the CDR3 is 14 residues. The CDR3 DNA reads TGTGCCAGCAGCCCCAGCGGGAGGCTCTACGAGCAGTACTTC. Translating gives CASSPSGRLYEQYF. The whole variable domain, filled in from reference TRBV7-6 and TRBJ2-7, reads GAGVSQSPRYKVTKRGQDVALRCDPISGHVSLYWYRQALGQGPEFLTYFNYEAQQDKSGLPNDRFSAERPEGSISTLTIQRTEQRDSAMYRCASSPSGRLYEQYFGPGTRLTVT.

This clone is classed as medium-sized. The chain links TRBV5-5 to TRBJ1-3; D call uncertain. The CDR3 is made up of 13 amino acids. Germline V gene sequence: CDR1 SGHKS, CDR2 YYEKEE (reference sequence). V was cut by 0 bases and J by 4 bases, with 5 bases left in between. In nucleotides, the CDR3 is TGTGCCAGCAGCTTGGTTCCGGGAAACACCATATATTTT. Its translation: CASSLVPGNTIYF.

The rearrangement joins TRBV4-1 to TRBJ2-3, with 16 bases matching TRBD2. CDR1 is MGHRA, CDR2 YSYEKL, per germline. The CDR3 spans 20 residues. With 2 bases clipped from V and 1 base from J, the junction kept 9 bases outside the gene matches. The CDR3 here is CASSQKGLAGGPVRTDTQYF. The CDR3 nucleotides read TGCGCCAGCAGCCAAAAGGGACTAGCGGGAGGGCCGGTTCGCACAGATACGCAGTATTTT.

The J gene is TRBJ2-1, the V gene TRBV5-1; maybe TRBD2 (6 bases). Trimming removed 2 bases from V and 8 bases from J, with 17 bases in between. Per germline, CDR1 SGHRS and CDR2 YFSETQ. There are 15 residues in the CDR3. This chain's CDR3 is CASSFGTPAEYEQFF. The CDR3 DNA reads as TGCGCCAGCAGCTTCGGGACTCCCGCCGAATATGAGCAGTTCTTC.

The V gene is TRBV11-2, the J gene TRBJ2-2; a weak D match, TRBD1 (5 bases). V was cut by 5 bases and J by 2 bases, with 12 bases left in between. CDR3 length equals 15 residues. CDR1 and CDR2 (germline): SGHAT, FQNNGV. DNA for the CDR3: TGTGCCAGCAGCCGCGACAGCACCAACACCGGGGAGCTGTTTTTT. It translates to CASSRDSTNTGELFF.

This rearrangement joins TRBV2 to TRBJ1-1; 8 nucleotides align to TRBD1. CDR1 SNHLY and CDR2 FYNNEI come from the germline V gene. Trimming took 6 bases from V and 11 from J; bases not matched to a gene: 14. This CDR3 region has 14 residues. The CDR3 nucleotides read TGTGCCAGCAGAGCGGACAGGGACATTAAGGGGGCTTTCTTT. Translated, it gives CASRADRDIKGAFF.

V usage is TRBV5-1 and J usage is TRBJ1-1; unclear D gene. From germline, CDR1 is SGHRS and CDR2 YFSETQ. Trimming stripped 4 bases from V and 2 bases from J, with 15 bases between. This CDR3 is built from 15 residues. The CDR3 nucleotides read TGCGCCAGCAGCCCCGGGGTTATAGCTAACACTGAAGCTTTCTTT. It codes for CASSPGVIANTEAFF.

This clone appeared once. As DNA, the CDR3 is TGTGCCAGCTCACCTATTAAGGGACTAGCGGGAGGTGAGCAGTTCTTC. As protein: CASSPIKGLAGGEQFF. The chain carries TRBV18 and TRBJ2-1; TRBD2 matches at 15 bases. CDR3 length: 16 residues. The junction had 6 bases not matched to a gene; V was cut back by 3 bases and J by 9 bases. Germline lookup yields CDR1 KGHSH and CDR2 LQKENI.

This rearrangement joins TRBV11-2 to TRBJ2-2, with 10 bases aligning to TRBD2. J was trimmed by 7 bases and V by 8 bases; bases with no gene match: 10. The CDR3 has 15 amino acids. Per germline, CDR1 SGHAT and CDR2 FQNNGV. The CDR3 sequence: CASVLAGAANGELFF. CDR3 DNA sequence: TGTGCCAGCGTTCTAGCGGGAGCGGCTAACGGGGAGCTGTTTTTT.